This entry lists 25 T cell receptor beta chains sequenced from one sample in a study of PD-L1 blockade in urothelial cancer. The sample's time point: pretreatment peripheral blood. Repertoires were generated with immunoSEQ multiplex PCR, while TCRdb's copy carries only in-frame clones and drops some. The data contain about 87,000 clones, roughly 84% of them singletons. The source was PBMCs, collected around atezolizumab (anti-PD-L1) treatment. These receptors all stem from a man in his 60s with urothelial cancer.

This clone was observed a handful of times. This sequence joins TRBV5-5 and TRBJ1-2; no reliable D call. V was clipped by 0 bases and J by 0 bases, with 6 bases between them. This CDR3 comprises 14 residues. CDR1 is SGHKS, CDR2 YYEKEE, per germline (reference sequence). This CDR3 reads CASSLGPANYGYTF. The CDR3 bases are TGTGCCAGCAGCTTGGGTCCCGCTAACTATGGCTACACCTTC.

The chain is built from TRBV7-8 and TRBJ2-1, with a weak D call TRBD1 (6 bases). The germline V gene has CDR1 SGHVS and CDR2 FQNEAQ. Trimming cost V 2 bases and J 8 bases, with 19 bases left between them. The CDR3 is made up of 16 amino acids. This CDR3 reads CASSLPSEGVGDEQFF. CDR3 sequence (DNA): TGTGCCAGCAGCTTACCTTCCGAGGGGGTAGGGGATGAGCAGTTCTTC. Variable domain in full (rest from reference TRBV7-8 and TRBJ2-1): GAGVSQSPRYKVAKRGQDVALRCDPISGHVSLFWYQQALGQGPEFLTYFQNEAQLDKSGLPSDRFFAERPEGSVSTLKIQRTQQEDSAVYLCASSLPSEGVGDEQFFGPGTRLTVL.

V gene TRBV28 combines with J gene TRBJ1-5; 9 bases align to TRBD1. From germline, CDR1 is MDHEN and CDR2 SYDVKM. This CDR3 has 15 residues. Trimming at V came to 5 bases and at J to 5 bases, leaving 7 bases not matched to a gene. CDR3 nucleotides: TGTGCCAGCAGTACCCCGGGACAGGGCTATCAGCCCCAGCATTTT. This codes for CASSTPGQGYQPQHF.

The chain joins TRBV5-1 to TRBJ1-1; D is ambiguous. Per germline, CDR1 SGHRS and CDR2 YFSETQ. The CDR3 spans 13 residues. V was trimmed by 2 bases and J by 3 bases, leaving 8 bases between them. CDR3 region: CASSFSGYTEAFF. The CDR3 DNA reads TGCGCCAGCAGCTTCTCAGGATACACTGAAGCTTTCTTT.

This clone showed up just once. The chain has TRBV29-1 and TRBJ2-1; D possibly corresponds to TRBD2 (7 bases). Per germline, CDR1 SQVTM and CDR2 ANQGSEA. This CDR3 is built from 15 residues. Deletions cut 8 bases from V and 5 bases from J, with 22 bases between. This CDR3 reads CSLLTGRGGNNEQFF. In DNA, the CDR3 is TGCAGCCTCCTCACTGGTAGGGGGGGGAACAATGAGCAGTTCTTC.

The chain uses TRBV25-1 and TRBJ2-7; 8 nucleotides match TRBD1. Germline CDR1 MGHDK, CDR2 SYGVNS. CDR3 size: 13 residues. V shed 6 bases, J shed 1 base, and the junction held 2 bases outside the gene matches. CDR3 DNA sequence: TGTGCCAGCAGGGGGACAGGTTCCTACGAGCAGTACTTC. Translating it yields CASRGTGSYEQYF.

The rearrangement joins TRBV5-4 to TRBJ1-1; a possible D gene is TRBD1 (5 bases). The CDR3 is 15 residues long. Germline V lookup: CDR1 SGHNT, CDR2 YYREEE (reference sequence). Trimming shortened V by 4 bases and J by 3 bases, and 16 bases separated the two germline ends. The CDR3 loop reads CASSPGGVRDTEAFF. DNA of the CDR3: TGTGCCAGCAGCCCCGGAGGGGTGAGGGACACTGAAGCTTTCTTT.

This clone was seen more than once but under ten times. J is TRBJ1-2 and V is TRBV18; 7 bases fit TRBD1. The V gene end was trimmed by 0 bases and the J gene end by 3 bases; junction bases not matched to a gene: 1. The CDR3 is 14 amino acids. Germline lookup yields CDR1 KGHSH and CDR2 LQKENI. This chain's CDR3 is CASSPPGGYYGYTF. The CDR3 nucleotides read TGTGCCAGCTCACCACCAGGGGGCTACTATGGCTACACCTTC.

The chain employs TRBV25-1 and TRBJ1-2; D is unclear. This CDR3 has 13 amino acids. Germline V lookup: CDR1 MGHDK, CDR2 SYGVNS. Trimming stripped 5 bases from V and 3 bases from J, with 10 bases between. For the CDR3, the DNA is TGTGCCAGCAGTCACAGTTTTTACTATGGCTACACCTTC. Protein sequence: CASSHSFYYGYTF.

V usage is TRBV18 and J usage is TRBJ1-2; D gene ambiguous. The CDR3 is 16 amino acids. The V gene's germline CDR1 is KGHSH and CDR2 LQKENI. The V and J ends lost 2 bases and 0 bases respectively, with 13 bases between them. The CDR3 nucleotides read TGTGCCAGCTCACCAGACCAGGTACCAGCTAACTATGGCTACACCTTC. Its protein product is CASSPDQVPANYGYTF.

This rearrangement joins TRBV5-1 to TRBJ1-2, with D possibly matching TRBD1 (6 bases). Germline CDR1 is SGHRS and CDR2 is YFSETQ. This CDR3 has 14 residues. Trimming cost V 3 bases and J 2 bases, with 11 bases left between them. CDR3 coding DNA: TGCGCCAGCAGCTCGACACAGGGAAACTATGGCTACACCTTC. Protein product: CASSSTQGNYGYTF.

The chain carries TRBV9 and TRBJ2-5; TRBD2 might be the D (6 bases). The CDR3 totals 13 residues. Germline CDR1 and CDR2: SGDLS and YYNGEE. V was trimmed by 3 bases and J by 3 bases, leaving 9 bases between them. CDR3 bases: TGTGCCAGCAGCGCCCGACTAGAAGAGACCCAGTACTTC. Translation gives CASSARLEETQYF.

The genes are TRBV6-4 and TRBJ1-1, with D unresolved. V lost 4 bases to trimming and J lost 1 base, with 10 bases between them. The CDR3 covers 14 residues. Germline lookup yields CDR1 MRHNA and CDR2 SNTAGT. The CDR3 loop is CASSVSGGNTEAFF. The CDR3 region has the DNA TGTGCCAGCAGTGTCTCCGGAGGGAACACTGAAGCTTTCTTT.

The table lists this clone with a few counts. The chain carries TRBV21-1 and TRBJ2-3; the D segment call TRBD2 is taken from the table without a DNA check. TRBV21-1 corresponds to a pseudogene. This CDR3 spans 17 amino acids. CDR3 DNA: TGTGCCAGCAGCAAAAAGAACCCCCAGCGGGAGGGAGATACGCAGTATTTT. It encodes CASSKKNPQREGDTQYF.

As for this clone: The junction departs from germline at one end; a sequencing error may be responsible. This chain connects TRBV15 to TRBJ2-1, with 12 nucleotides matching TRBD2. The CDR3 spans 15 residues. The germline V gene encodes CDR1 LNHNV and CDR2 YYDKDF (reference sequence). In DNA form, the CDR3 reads TGTGCCACCAGCCCTGGGACTAGCGGGCGGAATGGGCAGTTCTTC. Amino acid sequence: CATSPGTSGRNGQFF.

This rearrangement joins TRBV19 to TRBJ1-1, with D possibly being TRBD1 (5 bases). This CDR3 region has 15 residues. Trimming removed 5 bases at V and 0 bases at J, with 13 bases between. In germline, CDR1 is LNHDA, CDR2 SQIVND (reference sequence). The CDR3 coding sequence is TGTGCCAGTAGTCGGACACAAATCATGAACACTGAAGCTTTCTTT. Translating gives CASSRTQIMNTEAFF.

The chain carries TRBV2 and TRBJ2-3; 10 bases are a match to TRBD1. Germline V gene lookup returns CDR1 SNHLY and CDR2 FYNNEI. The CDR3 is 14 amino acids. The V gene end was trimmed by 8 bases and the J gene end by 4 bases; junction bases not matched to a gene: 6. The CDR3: CASAWDRGSDTQYF. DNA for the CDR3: TGTGCCAGCGCCTGGGACAGGGGCTCAGATACGCAGTATTTT. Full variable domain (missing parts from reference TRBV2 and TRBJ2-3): EPEVTQTPSHQVTQMGQEVILRCVPISNHLYFYWYRQILGQKVEFLVSFYNNEISEKSEIFDDQFSVERPDGSNFTLKIRSTKLEDSAMYFCASAWDRGSDTQYFGPGTRLTVL.

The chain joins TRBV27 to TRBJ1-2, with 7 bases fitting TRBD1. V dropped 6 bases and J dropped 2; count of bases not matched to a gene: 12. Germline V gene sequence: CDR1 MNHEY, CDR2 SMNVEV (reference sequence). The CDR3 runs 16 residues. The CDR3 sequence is CASSQILGQQNYGYTF. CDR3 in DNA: TGTGCCAGCAGCCAGATTTTGGGACAGCAAAACTATGGCTACACCTTC.

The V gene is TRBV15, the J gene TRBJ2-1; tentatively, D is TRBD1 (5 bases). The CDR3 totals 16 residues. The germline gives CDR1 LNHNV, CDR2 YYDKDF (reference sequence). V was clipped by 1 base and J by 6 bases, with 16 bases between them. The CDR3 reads CATSRGDSRRINEQFF. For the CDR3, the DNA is TGTGCCACCAGCAGAGGTGACAGCCGCCGTATCAATGAGCAGTTCTTC.

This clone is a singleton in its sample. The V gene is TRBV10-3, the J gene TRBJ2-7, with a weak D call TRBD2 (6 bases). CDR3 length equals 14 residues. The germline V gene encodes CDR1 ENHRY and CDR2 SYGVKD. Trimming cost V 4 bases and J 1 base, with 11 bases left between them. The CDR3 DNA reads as TGTGCCATCAGTGGAGAGCGGGTGTCCTACGAGCAGTACTTC. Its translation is CAISGERVSYEQYF.

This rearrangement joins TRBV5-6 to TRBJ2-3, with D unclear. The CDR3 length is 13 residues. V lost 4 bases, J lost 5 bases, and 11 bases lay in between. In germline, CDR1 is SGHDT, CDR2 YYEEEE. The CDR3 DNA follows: TGTGCCAGCAGCACATCACCCAGAGATACGCAGTATTTT. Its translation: CASSTSPRDTQYF.

The CDR3 sequence is CASSQDPPFRERIYEQYF. The CDR3, as DNA: TGTGCCAGCAGCCAAGACCCCCCTTTCAGGGAACGAATCTACGAGCAGTACTTC. This chain uses TRBV14 with TRBJ2-7; D possibly corresponds to TRBD1 (5 bases). The germline gives CDR1 SGHDN, CDR2 FVKESK. This CDR3 has 18 residues. The V and J ends lost 0 bases and 3 bases respectively, with 21 bases between them.

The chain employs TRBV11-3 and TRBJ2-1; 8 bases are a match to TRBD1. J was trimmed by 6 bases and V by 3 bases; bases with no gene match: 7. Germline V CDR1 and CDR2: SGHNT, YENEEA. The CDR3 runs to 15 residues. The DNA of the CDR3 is TGTGCCAGCAGCTTGGAGGACAGGGCGGGCAATGAGCAGTTCTTC. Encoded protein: CASSLEDRAGNEQFF.

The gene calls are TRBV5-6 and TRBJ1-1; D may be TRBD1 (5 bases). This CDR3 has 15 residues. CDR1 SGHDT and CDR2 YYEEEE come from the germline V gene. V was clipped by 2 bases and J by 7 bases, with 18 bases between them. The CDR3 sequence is CASSLGSTTGIEAFF. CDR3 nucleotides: TGTGCCAGCAGCTTAGGGTCCACCACAGGAATTGAAGCTTTCTTT.

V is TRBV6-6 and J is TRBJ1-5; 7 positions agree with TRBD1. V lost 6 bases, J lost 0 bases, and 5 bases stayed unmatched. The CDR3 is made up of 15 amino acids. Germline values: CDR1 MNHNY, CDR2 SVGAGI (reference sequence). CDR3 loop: CASSNRGHSNQPQHF. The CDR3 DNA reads TGTGCCAGCAGCAACAGGGGCCATAGCAATCAGCCCCAGCATTTT.